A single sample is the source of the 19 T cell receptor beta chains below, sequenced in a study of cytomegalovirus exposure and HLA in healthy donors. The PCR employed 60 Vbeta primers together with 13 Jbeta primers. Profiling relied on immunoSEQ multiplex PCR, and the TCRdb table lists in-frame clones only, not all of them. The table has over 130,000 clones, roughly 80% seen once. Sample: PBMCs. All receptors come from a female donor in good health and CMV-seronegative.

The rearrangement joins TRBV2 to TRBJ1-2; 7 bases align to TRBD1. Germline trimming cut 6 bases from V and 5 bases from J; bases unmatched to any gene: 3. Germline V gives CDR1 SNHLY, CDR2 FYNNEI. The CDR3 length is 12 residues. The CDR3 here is CASRLTGYGYTF. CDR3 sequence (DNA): TGTGCCAGCAGGCTGACAGGGTATGGCTACACCTTC.

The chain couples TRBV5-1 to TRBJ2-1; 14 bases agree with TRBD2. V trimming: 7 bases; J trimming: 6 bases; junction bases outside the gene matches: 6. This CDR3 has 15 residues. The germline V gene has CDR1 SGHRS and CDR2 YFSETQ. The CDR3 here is CASELGTSGSNEQFF. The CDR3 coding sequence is TGCGCCAGCGAACTGGGGACTAGCGGGAGCAATGAGCAGTTCTTC.

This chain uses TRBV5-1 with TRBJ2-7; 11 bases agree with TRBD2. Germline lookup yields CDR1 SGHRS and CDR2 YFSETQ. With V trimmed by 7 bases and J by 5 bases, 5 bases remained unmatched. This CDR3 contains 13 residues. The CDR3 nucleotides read TGCGCCAGCTCCCCTAGCGGGAGGAACGAGCAGTACTTC. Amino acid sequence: CASSPSGRNEQYF.

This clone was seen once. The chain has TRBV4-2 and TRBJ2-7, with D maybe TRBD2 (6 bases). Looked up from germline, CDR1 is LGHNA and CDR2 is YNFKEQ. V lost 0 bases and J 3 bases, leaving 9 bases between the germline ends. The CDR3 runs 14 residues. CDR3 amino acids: CASSQDGGNYEQYF. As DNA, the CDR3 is TGTGCCAGCAGCCAAGACGGCGGGAACTACGAGCAGTACTTC.

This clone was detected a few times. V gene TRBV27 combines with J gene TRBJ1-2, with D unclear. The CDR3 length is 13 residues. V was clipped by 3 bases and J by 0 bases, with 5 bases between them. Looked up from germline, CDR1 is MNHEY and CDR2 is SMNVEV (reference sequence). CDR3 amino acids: CASSFNTNYGYTF. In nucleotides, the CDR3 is TGTGCCAGCAGTTTCAACACTAACTATGGCTACACCTTC.

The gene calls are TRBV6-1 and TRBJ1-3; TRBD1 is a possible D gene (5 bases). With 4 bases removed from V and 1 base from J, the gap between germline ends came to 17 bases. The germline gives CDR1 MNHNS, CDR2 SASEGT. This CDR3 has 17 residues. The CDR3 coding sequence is TGTGCCAGCAGTGGCCGGGACTTAAAGGGATCTGGAAACACCATATATTTT. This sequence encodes CASSGRDLKGSGNTIYF.

The CDR3 nucleotides read TGTGCCAGCAGTTACAGGGGAGGAGGCAATCAGCCCCAGCATTTT. Residues: CASSYRGGGNQPQHF. The chain joins TRBV28 to TRBJ1-5, with 7 bases aligning to TRBD1. This CDR3 contains 15 residues. V shed 4 bases, J shed 2 bases, and the junction held 5 bases outside the gene matches. CDR1 and CDR2 (germline): MDHEN, SYDVKM.

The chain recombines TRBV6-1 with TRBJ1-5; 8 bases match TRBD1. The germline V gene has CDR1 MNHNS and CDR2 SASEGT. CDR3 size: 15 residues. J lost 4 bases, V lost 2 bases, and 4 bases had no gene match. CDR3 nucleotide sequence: TGTGCCAGCAGTGAACAGGGGGCGCGGAATCAGCCCCAGCATTTT. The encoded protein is CASSEQGARNQPQHF.

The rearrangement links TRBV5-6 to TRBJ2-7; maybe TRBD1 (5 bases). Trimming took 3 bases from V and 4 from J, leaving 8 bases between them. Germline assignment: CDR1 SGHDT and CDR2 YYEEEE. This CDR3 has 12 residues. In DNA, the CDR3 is TGTGCCAGCAGCTCTCAGGGATACGAGCAGTACTTC. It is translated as CASSSQGYEQYF.

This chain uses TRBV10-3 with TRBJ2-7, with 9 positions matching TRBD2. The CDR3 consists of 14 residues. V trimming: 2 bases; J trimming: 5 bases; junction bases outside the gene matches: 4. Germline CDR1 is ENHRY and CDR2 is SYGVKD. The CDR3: CAISEVLAGDEQYF. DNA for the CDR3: TGTGCCATCAGTGAGGTACTAGCGGGCGACGAGCAGTACTTC.

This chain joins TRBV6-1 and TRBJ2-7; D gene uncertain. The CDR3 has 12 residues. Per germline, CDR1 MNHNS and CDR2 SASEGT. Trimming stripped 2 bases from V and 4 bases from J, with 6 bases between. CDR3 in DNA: TGTGCCAGCAGTGAACAGAAGTACGAGCAGTACTTC. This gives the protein CASSEQKYEQYF.

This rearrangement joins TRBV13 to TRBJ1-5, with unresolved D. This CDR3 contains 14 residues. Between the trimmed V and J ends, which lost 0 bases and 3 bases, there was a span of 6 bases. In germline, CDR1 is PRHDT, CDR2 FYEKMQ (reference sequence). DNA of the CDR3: TGTGCCAGCAGCTTAGGTACAGACAATCAGCCCCAGCATTTT. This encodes CASSLGTDNQPQHF.

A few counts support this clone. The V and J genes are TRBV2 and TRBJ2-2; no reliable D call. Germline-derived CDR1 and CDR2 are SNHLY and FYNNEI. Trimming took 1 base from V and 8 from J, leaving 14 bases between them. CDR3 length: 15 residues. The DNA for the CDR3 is TGTGCCAGCAGTGAAGGTGCAGTAGCACCGGGGGAGCTGTTTTTT. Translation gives CASSEGAVAPGELFF.

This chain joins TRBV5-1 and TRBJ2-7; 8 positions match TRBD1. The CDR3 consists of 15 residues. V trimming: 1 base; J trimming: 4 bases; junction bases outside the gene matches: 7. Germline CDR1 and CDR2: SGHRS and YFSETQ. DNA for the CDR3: TGCGCCAGCAGCTTGCCTCAACAGGGGGTTTACGAGCAGTACTTC. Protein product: CASSLPQQGVYEQYF.

This chain's CDR3 is CASSLMAVKSGANVLTF. The CDR3 region has the DNA TGCGCCAGCAGCTTGATGGCTGTTAAGTCAGGGGCCAACGTCCTGACTTTC. The genes are TRBV5-1 and TRBJ2-6, with D unresolved. The CDR3 is 17 amino acids. V lost 1 base and J 4 bases, leaving 15 bases between the germline ends. In germline, CDR1 is SGHRS, CDR2 YFSETQ.

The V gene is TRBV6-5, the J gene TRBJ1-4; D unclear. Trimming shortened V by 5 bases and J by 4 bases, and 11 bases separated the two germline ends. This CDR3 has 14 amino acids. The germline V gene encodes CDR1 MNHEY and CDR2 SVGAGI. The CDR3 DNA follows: TGTGCCAGCAGTCCCCTCGGGTTTAATGAAAAACTGTTTTTT. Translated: CASSPLGFNEKLFF.

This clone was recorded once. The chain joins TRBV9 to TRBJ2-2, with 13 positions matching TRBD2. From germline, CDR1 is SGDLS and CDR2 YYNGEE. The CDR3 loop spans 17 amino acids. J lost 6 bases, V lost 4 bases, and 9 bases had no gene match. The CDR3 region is CASSSLRGLAGPGELFF. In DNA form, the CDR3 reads TGTGCCAGCAGCTCGCTCCGGGGACTAGCGGGGCCCGGGGAGCTGTTTTTT.

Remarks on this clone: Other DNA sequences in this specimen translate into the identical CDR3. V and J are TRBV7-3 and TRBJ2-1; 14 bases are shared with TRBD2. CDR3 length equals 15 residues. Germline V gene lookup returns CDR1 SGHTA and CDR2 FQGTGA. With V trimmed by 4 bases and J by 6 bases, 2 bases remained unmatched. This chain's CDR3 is CASSSGLAGGNEQFF. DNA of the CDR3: TGTGCCAGCAGCTCCGGACTAGCGGGAGGCAATGAGCAGTTCTTC.

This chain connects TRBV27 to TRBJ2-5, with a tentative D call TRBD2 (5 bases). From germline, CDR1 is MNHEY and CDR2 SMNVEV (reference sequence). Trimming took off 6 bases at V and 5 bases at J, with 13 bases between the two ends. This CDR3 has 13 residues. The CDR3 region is CASSLRGWETQYF. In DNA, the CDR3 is TGTGCCAGCAGCCTACGAGGGTGGGAGACCCAGTACTTC.